What follows describes a single T cell receptor beta chain. Its antigen is still unknown. The sample is drawn from a study of T cells in Graves' hyperthyroidism and ophthalmopathy. Points from the study as a whole: Using 13 V-J features, a model discriminated ophthalmopathy from stable hyperthyroidism.

What was amplified from RNA transcripts were TCR beta CDR3 regions. Carried out on the TCR CDR3, a first-round RT-PCR used the HTBI primer set. MiXCR, applied by TCRdb to the multiplex PCR reads, yields one record per CDR3 protein. The sample lists approximately 400,000 distinct CDR3 sequences, roughly 25% seen once, with around 67% in the top ten. With 0 bases removed from V and 0 bases from J, the gap between germline ends came to 6 bases. The CDR3 spans 15 residues. CDR1 is MNHEY and CDR2 is SVGAGI in the germline V gene. The chain combines TRBV6-5 with TRBJ1-3; D is unclear. The clonotype was recovered from a man aged 50 to 59 with Graves' hyperthyroidism. Sequencing used blood. The CDR3 region has the DNA TGTGCCAGCAGTTACTCGATGGGCTCTGGAAACACCATATATTTT. Translating gives CASSYSMGSGNTIYF.